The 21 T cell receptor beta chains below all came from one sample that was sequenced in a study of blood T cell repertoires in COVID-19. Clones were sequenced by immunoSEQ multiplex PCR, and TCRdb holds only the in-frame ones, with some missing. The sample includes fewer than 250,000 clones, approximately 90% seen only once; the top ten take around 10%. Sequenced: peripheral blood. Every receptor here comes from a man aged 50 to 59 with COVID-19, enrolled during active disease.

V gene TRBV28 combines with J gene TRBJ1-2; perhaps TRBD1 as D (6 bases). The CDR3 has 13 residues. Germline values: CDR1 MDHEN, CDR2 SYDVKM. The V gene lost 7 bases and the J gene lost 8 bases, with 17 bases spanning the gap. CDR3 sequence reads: CASTPQGFGGYTF. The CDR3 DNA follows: TGTGCCAGCACCCCGCAGGGGTTCGGGGGCTACACCTTC.

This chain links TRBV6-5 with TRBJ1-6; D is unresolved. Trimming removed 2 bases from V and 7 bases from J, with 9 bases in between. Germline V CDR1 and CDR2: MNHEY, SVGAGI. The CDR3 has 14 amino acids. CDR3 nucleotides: TGTGCCAGCAGTTACGGGCAGTCCAATTCACCCCTCCACTTT. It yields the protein CASSYGQSNSPLHF.

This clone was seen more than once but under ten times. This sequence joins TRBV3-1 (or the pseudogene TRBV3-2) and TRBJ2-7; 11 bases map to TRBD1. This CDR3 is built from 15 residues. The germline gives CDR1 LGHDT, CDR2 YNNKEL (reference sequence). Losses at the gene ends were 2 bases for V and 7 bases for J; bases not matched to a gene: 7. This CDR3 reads CASSQNPGTGGEQYF. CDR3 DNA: TGTGCCAGCAGCCAAAACCCCGGGACAGGGGGAGAGCAGTACTTC.

CDR3 residues: CAWSRGITEAFF. CDR3 nucleotides: TGTGCCTGGAGTAGGGGGATCACTGAAGCTTTCTTT. V gene TRBV30 combines with J gene TRBJ1-1, with D tentatively TRBD1 (6 bases). The ends were cut back, 2 bases at V and 4 bases at J, with 8 bases in the middle. This CDR3 region has 12 residues. Germline CDR1 is GTSNPN and CDR2 is SVGIG (reference sequence).

This chain's CDR3 is CASSPGTENQPQHF. The CDR3 coding sequence is TGTGCCAGCAGCCCCGGGACAGAGAATCAGCCCCAGCATTTT. The rearrangement links TRBV7-8 to TRBJ1-5; 7 bases line up with TRBD1. CDR3 size: 14 residues. Losses at the gene ends were 5 bases for V and 4 bases for J; bases not matched to a gene: 5. Germline CDR1 is SGHVS and CDR2 is FQNEAQ.

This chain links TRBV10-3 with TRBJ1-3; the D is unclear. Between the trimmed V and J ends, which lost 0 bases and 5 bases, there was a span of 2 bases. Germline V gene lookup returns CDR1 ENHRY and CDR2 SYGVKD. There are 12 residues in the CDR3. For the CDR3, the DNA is TGTGCCATCAGTGAGTCTAGAAACACCATATATTTT. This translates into CAISESRNTIYF.

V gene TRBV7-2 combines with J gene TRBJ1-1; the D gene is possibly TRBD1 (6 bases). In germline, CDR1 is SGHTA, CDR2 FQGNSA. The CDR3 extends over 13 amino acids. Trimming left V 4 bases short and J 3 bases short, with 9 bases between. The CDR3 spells CASSSPGDTEAFF. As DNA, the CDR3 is TGTGCCAGCAGCTCCCCAGGGGACACTGAAGCTTTCTTT.

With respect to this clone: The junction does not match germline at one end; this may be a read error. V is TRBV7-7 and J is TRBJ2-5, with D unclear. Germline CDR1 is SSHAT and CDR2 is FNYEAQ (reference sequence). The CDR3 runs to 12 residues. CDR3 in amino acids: CASSPVEETQYF. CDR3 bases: TGTGCTAGCAGCCCGGTCGAAGAGACCCAGTACTTC. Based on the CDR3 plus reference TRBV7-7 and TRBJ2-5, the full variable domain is GAGVSQSPRYKVTKRGQDVTLRCDPISSHATLYWYQQALGQGPEFLTYFNYEAQPDKSGLPSDRFSAERPEGSISTLTIQRTEQRDSAMYRCASSPVEETQYFGPGTRLLVL.

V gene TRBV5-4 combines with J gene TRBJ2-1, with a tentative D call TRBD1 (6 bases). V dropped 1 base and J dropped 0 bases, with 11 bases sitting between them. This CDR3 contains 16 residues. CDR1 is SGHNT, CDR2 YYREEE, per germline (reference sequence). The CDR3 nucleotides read TGTGCCAGCAGCTTGTCAGGGGTTTCCTCCTACAATGAGCAGTTCTTC. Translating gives CASSLSGVSSYNEQFF.

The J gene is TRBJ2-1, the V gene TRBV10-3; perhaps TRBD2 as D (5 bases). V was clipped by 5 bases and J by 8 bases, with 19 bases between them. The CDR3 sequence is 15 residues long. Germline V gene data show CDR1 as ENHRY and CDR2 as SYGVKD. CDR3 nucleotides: TGTGCCATCAGTAGAGCGGTGCCGGCGTTAGATGAGCAGTTCTTC. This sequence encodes CAISRAVPALDEQFF.

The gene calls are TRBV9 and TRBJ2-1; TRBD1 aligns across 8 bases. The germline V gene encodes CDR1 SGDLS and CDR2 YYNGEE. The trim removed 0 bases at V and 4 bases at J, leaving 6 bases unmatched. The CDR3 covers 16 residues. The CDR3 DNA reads TGTGCCAGCAGCGTAGGTCAGGGGGCGGTATACAATGAGCAGTTCTTC. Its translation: CASSVGQGAVYNEQFF.

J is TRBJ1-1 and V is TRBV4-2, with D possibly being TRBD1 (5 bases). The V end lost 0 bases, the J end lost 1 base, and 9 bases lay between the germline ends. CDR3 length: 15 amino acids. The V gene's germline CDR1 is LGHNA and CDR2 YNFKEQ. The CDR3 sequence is CASSQETETNTEAFF. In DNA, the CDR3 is TGTGCCAGCAGCCAAGAGACAGAGACGAACACTGAAGCTTTCTTT.

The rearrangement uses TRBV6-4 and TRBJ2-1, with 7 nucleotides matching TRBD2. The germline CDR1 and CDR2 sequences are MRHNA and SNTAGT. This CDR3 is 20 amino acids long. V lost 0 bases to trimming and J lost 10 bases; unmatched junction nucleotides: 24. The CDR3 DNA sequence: TGTGCCAGCAGTGACTCGGGTCTCGCTGGTGGTGGGAGGGCCGTTAAGGAGCAGTTCTTC. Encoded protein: CASSDSGLAGGGRAVKEQFF.

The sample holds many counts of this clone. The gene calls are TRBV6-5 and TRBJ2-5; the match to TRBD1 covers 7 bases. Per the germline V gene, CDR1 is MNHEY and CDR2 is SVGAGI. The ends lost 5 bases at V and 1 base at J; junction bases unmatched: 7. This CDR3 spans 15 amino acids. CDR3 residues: CASSRRDSFQETQYF. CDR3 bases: TGTGCCAGCAGTCGCCGGGACAGTTTCCAAGAGACCCAGTACTTC.

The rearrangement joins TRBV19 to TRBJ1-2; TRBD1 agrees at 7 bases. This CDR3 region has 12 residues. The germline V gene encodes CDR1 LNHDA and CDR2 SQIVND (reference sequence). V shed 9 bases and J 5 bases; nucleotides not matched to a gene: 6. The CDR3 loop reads CASLGQVYGYTF. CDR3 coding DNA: TGTGCCAGCCTAGGACAGGTTTATGGCTACACCTTC. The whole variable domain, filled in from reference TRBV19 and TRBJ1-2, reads DGGITQSPKYLFRKEGQNVTLSCEQNLNHDAMYWYRQDPGQGLRLIYYSQIVNDFQKGDIAEGYSVSREKKESFPLTVTSAQKNPTAFYLCASLGQVYGYTFGSGTRLTVV.

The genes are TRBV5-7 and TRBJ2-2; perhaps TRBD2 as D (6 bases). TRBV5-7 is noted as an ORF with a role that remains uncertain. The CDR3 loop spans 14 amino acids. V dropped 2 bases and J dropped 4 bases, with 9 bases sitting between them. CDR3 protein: CASSFSRGTGELFF. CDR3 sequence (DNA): TGTGCCAGCAGCTTTTCGCGGGGCACCGGGGAGCTGTTTTTT.

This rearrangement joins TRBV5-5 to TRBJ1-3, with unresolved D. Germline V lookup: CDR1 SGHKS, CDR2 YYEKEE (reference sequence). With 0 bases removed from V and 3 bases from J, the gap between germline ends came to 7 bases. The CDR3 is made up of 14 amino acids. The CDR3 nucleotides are TGTGCCAGCAGCTTGGAGCGGGATGGAAACACCATATATTTT. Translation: CASSLERDGNTIYF.

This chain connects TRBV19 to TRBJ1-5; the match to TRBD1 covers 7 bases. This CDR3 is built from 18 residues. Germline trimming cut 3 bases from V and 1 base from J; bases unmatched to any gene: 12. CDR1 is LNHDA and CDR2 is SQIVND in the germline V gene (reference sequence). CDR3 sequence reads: CASSIEGASWRSNQPQHF. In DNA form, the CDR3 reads TGTGCCAGTAGTATTGAGGGGGCAAGTTGGAGGAGCAATCAGCCCCAGCATTTT.

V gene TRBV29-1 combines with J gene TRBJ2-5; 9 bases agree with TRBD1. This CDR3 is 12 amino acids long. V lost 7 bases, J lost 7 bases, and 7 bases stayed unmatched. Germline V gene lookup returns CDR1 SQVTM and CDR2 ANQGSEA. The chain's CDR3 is CSAGTGSGTQYF. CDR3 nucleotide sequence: TGCAGCGCTGGGACAGGGTCGGGGACCCAGTACTTC.

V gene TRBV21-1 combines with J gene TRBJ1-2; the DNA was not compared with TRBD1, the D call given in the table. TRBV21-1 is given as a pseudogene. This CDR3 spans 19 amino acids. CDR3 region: CASSKGNGTGGAGSYGYTF. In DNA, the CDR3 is TGTGCCAGCAGCAAAGGGAACGGGACAGGGGGCGCGGGTTCCTATGGCTACACCTTC.

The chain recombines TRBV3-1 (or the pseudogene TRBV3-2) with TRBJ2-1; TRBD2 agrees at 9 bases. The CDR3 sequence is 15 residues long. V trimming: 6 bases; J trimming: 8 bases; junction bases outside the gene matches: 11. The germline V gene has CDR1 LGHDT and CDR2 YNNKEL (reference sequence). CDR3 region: CASSQNAGTSYEQFF. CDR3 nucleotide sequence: TGTGCCAGCAGTCAGAACGCCGGGACTAGCTATGAGCAGTTCTTC.